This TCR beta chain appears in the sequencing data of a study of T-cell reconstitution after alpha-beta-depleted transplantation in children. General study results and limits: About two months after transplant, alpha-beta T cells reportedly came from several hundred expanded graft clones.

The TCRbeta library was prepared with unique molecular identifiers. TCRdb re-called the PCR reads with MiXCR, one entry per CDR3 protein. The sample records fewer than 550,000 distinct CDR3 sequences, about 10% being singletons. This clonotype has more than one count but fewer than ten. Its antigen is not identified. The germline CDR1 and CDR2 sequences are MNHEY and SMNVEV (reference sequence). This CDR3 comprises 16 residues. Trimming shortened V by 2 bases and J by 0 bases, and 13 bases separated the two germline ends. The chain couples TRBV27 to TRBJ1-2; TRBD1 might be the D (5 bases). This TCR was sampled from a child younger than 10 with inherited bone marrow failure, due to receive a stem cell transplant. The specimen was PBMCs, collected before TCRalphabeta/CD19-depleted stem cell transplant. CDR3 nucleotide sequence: TGTGCCAGCAGTTTAAGTTTCGGGGCTGCTAACTATGGCTACACCTTC. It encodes CASSLSFGAANYGYTF.